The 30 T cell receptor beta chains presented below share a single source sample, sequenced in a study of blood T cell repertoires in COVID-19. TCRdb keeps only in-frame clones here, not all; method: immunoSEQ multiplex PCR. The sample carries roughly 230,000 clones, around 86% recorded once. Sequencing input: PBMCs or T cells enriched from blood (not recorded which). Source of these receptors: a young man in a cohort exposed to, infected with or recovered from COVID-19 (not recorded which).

CDR3 amino acids: CAMLRDNEPYGYTF. CDR3 DNA sequence: TGTGCCATGCTCCGGGACAACGAACCCTATGGCTACACCTTC. V gene TRBV6-5 combines with J gene TRBJ1-2; D is perhaps TRBD1 (6 bases). CDR1 and CDR2 (germline): MNHEY, SVGAGI. The V and J ends lost 10 bases and 4 bases respectively, with 19 bases between them. CDR3 length equals 14 residues.

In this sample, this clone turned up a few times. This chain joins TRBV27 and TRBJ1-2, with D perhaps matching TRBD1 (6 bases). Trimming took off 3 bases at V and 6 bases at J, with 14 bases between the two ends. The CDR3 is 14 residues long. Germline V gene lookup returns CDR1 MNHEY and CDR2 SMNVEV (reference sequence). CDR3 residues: CASSFQGRDHGYTF. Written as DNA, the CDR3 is TGTGCCAGCAGTTTCCAGGGGAGGGACCATGGCTACACCTTC.

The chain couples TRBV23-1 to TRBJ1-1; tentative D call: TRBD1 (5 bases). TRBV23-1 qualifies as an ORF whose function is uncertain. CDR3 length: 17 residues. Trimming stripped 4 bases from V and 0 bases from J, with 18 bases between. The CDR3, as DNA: TGCGCCAGCAGTCCCCCGGCAGGGAGGAGTTTGAACACTGAAGCTTTCTTT. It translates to CASSPPAGRSLNTEAFF.

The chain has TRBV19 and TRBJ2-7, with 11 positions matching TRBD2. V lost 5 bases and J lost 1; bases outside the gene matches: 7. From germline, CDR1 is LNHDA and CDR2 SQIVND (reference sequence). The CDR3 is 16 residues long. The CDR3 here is CASSPRLAGTSYEQYF. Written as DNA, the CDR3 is TGTGCCAGTAGTCCCCGACTAGCGGGGACTTCCTACGAGCAGTACTTC.

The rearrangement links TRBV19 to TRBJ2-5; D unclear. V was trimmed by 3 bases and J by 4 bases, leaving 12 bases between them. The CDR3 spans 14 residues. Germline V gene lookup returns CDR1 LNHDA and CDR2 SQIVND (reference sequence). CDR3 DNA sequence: TGTGCCAGTAGTATTTCTCTAGATAGAGAGACCCAGTACTTC. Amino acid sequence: CASSISLDRETQYF.

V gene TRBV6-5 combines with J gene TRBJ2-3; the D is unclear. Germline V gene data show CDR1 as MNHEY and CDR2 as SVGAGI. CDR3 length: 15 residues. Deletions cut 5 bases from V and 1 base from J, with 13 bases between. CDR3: CASSKTQSGTDTQYF. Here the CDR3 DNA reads TGTGCCAGCAGTAAAACGCAATCGGGCACAGATACGCAGTATTTT.

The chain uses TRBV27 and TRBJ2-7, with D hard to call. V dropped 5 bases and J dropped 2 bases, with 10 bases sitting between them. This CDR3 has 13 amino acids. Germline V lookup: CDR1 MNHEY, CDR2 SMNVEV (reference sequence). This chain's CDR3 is CASSPTQTYEQYF. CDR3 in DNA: TGTGCCAGCAGTCCGACACAAACCTACGAGCAGTACTTC.

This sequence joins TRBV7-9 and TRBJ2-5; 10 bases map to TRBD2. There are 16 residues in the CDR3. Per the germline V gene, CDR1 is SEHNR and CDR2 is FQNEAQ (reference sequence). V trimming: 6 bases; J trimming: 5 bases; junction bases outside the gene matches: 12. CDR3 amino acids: CASRRAGGLKGETQYF. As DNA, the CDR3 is TGTGCCAGCAGAAGAGCGGGAGGGCTCAAGGGGGAGACCCAGTACTTC.

CDR3 DNA sequence: TGTGCCAGCAGCGAACGGACAGGGAGCTACGAGCAGTACTTC. Protein product: CASSERTGSYEQYF. This chain connects TRBV7-2 to TRBJ2-7, with 8 bases lining up with TRBD1. CDR3 length equals 14 residues. The trim removed 5 bases at V and 3 bases at J, leaving 6 bases unmatched. Germline values: CDR1 SGHTA, CDR2 FQGNSA.

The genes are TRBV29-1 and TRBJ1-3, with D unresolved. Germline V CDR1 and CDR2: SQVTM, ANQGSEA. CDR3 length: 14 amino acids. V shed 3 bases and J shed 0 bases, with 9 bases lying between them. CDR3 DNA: TGCAGCGTTGAGGGTGGAGTCTCTGGAAACACCATATATTTT. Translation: CSVEGGVSGNTIYF.

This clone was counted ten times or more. In DNA form, the CDR3 reads TGTGCCAGCAGCTTAGAGGGGGCCCTAAGGATCGAGCAGTACTTC. Translated: CASSLEGALRIEQYF. This chain connects TRBV7-9 to TRBJ2-7; TRBD1 aligns across 7 bases. The V segment lost 1 base and the J segment 6 bases; nucleotides outside the gene matches: 9. The germline gives CDR1 SEHNR, CDR2 FQNEAQ (reference sequence). The CDR3 contains 15 residues.

For the CDR3, the DNA is TGTGCCACCAGTGAACCCGGACAGGGGGCTAACACCGGGGAGCTGTTTTTT. Its protein product is CATSEPGQGANTGELFF. This chain joins TRBV24-1 and TRBJ2-2; 11 bases agree with TRBD1. The CDR3 contains 17 residues. The V segment lost 4 bases and the J segment 2 bases; nucleotides outside the gene matches: 5. From germline, CDR1 is KGHDR and CDR2 SFDVKD.

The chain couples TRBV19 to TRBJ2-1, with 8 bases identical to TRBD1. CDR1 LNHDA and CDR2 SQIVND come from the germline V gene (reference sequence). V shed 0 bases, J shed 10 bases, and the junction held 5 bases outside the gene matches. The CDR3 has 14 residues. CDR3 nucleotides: TGTGCCAGTAGTATAGACAGGGGGCTTTGGGAGCAGTTCTTC. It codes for CASSIDRGLWEQFF. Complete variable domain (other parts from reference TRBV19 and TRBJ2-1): DGGITQSPKYLFRKEGQNVTLSCEQNLNHDAMYWYRQDPGQGLRLIYYSQIVNDFQKGDIAEGYSVSREKKESFPLTVTSAQKNPTAFYLCASSIDRGLWEQFFGPGTRLTVL.

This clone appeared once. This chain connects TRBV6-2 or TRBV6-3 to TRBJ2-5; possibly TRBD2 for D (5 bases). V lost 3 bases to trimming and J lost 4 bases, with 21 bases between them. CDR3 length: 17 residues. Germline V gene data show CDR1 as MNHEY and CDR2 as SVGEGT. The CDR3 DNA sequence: TGTGCCAGCAGTTATCAATTGGACGGAGGTCGGCCAGAGACCCAGTACTTC. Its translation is CASSYQLDGGRPETQYF.

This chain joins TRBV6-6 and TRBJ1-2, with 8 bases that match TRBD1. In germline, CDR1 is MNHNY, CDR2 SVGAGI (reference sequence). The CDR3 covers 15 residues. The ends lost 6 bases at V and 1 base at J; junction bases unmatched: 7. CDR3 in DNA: TGTGCCAGCAGAATTCCAGGGGGCGGTAACTATGGCTACACCTTC. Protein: CASRIPGGGNYGYTF.

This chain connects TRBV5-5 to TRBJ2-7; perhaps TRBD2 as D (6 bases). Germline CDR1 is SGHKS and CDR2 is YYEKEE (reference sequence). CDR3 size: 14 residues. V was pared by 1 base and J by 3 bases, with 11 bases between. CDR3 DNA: TGTGCCAGCAGCTTGAATCCCGGGGGCTACGAGCAGTACTTC. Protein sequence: CASSLNPGGYEQYF.

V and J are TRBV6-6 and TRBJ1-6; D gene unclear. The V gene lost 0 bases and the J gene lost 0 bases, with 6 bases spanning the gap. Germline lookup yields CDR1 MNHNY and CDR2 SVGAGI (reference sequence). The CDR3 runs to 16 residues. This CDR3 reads CASSYSAGSYNSPLHF. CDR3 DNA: TGTGCCAGCAGTTACTCGGCGGGCTCCTATAATTCACCCCTCCACTTT.

CDR3 coding DNA: TGTGCCAGCAGTAGCGGGAGTACGCAGTATTTT. It is translated as CASSSGSTQYF. The chain employs TRBV27 and TRBJ2-3, with TRBD2 matching over 8 bases. CDR1 and CDR2 from the germline V gene are MNHEY and SMNVEV (reference sequence). After removal of 5 bases from V and 8 bases from J, the junction contained 0 bases not matched to a gene. CDR3 length equals 11 residues.

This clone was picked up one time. CDR3 in amino acids: CASSLVDTATNEKLFF. CDR3 nucleotide sequence: TGTGCCAGCAGCTTAGTGGACACTGCAACTAATGAAAAACTGTTTTTT. The V call is TRBV7-9, the J call TRBJ1-4; the D gene is possibly TRBD1 (5 bases). Germline V CDR1 and CDR2: SEHNR, FQNEAQ (reference sequence). V lost 1 base and J lost 0, with 9 bases in between. The CDR3 covers 16 residues.

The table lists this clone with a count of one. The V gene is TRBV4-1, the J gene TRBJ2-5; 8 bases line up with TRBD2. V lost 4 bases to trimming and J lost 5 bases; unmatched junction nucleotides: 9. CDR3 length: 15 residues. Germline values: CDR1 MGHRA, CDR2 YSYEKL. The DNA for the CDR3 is TGCGCCAGCAGCCCCCCGGGACTAGGAGGTGAGACCCAGTACTTC. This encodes CASSPPGLGGETQYF.

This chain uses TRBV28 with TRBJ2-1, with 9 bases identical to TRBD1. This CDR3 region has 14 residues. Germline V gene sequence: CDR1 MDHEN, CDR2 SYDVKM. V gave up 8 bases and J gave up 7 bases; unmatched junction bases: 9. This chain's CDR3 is CASGEGQGKNEQFF. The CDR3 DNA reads TGTGCCAGCGGAGAGGGACAGGGCAAGAATGAGCAGTTCTTC. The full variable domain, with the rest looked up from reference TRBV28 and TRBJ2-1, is DVKVTQSSRYLVKRTGEKVFLECVQDMDHENMFWYRQDPGLGLRLIYFSYDVKMKEKGDIPEGYSVSREKKERFSLILESASTNQTSMYLCASGEGQGKNEQFFGPGTRLTVL.

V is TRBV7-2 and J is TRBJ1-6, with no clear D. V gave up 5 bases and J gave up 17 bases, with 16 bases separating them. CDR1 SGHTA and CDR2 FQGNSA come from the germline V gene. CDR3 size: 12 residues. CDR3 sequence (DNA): TGTGCCAGCAGCCCGCGGTCCTCATCTTTCCACTTT. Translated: CASSPRSSSFHF.

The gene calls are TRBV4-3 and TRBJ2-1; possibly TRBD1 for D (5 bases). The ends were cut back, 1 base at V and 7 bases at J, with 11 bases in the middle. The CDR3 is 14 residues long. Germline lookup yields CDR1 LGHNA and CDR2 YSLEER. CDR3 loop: CASSQVGVGNEQFF. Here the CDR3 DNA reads TGCGCCAGCAGCCAAGTAGGGGTCGGGAATGAGCAGTTCTTC.

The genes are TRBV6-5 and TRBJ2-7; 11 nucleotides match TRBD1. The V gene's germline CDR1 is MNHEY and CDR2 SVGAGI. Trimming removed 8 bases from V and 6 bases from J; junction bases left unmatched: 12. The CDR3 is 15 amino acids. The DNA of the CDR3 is TGTGCCAGCTCCTTTGACGGACAGGGGGCGTTCGAGCAGTACTTC. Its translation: CASSFDGQGAFEQYF.

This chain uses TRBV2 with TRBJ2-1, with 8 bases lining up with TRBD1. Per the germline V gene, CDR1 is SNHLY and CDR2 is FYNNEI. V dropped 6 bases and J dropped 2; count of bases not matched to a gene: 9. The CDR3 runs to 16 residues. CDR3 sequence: CASRPSGTGTYNEQFF. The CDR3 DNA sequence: TGTGCCAGCAGACCTTCCGGGACAGGTACCTACAATGAGCAGTTCTTC.

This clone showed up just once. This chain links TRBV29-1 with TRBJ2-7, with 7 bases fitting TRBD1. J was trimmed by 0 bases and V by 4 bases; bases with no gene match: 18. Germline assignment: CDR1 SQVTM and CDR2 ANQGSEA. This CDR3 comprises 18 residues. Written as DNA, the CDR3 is TGCAGCGTTGGGCCCCACAGGGGAAGCGCCAGAAGCTCCTACGAGCAGTACTTC. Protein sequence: CSVGPHRGSARSSYEQYF.

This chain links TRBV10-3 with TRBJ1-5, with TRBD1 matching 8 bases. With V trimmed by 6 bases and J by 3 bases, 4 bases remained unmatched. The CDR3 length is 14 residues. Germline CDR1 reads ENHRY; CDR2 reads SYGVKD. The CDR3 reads CAISLQGDNQPQHF. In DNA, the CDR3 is TGTGCCATCAGCTTACAGGGGGACAATCAGCCCCAGCATTTT.

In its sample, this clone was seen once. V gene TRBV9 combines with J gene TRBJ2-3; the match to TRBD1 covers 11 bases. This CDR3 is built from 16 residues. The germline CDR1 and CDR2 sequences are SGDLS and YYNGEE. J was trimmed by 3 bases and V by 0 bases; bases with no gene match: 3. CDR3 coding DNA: TGTGCCAGCAGCGTAGCCGGGACAGGGGGAACAGATACGCAGTATTTT. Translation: CASSVAGTGGTDTQYF. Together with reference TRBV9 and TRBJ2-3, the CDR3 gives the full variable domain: DSGVTQTPKHLITATGQRVTLRCSPRSGDLSVYWYQQSLDQGLQFLIQYYNGEERAKGNILERFSAQQFPDLHSELNLSSLELGDSALYFCASSVAGTGGTDTQYFGPGTRLTVL.

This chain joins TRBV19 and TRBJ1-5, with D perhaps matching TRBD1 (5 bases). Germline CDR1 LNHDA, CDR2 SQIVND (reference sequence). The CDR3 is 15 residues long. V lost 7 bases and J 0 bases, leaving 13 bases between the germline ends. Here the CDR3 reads CASIDRSYSNQPQHF. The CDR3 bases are TGTGCCAGTATTGACAGAAGTTATAGCAATCAGCCCCAGCATTTT.

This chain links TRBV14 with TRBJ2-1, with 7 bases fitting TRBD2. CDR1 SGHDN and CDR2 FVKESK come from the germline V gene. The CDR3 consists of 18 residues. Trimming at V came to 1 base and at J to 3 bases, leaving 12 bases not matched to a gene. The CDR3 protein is CASSQVAAGAISYNEQFF. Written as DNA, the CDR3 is TGTGCCAGCAGCCAAGTAGCGGCGGGAGCTATTAGCTACAATGAGCAGTTCTTC.